This TCR beta chain emerged from a study of shared clonotypes between healthy human individuals (TCRdb year 2020). The study in broad terms: A few men and a couple of women, aged 18 to 49 years, made up the cohort. For each donor, three plates each were used for CD4 naive and CD4 memory, two plates were used for CD8 naive, and one plate was used for CD8 memory. Each donor's leukapheresis produced roughly between roughly 0.85 and 9 billion PBMCs. Libraries were prepared and TCR repertoires were sequenced by different laboratories using diverse techniques, in order to increase sequencing depth and limit assay-specific biases. Blood TCR repertoires of roughly five healthy adults were deeply sequenced to estimate repertoire size and the extent of clonotype sharing between individuals. The paper's findings and limits, for the study overall: Larger estimated clonotype richness was generally found for naive subsets than for memory subsets. The genetic and exposure-history diversity represented was limited by the small number of donors. Compared with non-shared clonotypes, the clonotypes found in all four sorted-subset donors had higher generation probabilities. Even with the large sequencing depth, rarefaction of the sorted-subset datasets indicated that sequencing was incomplete. Pairwise subsampling led to the expectation that sequencing depth would affect the degree of clonotype sharing among donors. Sampling was restricted to blood, and TCR repertoires in tissue are likely to differ from TCR repertoires in blood. When several donors were compared, the shared fraction of clonotypes was about 5% for naive CD4, around 3.5% for naive CD8, roughly 2.5% for memory CD4, and 0.4% for memory CD8.

TCR CDR3 regions were amplified from genomic DNA by multiplex PCR using the deep immunoSEQ assay. For each cell subset, the extracted genomic DNA was distributed evenly across all wells of several immunoSEQ 96-well plates, and each plate served as one replicate. For sorted subsets, 150 to 250 ng genomic DNA, equal to approximately 30,000 T cell genomes, was loaded into each replicate PCR. Purified libraries were quantified with a Qubit 3.0 fluorometer, sized on a Bioanalyzer 2100, and re-quantified with the KAPA Library Quantification kit. Every immunoSEQ 96-well plate was sequenced on a dedicated single-read 150-cycle Illumina NextSeq 550 flow cell. In the original analysis: Because only junctional sequences without quality scores were contained in the immunoSEQ output, filtering matching that applied to full-length reads could not be performed. To assign V/J genes and CDR3, sequences were annotated against IMGT germline references using PyIR, a Python wrapper for IgBLAST v1.9. Any read was removed if the V/J assignment was weak (E-value above 1e-6), the CDR3 was missing, or the read contained stop codons, out-of-frame junctions, or ambiguous translated residues. V3J clonotypes were defined by identical inferred V gene, J gene, and CDR3 amino acid sequence. Percentage overlap between repertoires was computed as shared unique clonotypes divided by the size of the smaller repertoire. RTK rarefaction, the Chao1 estimator, and Recon v2.1 estimates of unobserved clonotypes were used to assess repertoire richness. Generation probabilities were computed with OLGA for all TCRbeta clonotypes obtained by the gDNA method from four donors. Imported from immuneACCESS, the table was reduced by TCRdb to in-frame sequences with V and J called. These copies leave out some clones; in studies compared against another copy, an unresolved V gene accounts for under half, and the cause of the remainder is not known. V and J calls and clone size are those listed in that table; D and trimming were worked out from the DNA. This sample holds under 1,900,000 clones; approximately 98.5% were observed only once. Clones ranked in the top ten supply 0.3% to 0.45% of the sample.

The donors were healthy, HIV-negative adults who had no recently reported acute infections or vaccinations. Only Caucasian adults living in Nashville, Tennessee, USA were represented among the donors. CD4+ T cells were enriched by magnetic negative selection, after which naive cells were positively selected on CD45RA and the negative fraction was taken as the memory subset. After blood collection by leukapheresis, PBMCs were isolated using Ficoll-Histopaque density gradient centrifugation and then cryopreserved in the vapor phase of liquid nitrogen. Purity and quantity of every magnetically sorted T cell population were checked by analytical flow cytometry. Each sorted fraction had its genomic DNA isolated and then quantified by UV absorbance on a Nanodrop 2000c. On this clone itself: Its cognate antigen has yet to be identified. No much larger clone is present one base from it, and per-base qualities are unavailable.

The CDR3 holds 15 amino acids from the cysteine to the phenylalanine. Of all the DNA, just the CDR3 is kept, 45 bases in frame from base 1. V is trimmed back by 3 bases and J by 4 bases, and the junction contains 5 bases that no gene match accounts for. Per the germline V gene, SGDLS is the CDR1 and YYNGEE is the CDR2. This sequence was found in a man younger than 45 in good health. Source material: naive CD4+ T cells sorted from blood. The cell subset or site label for this specimen denotes: CD45RA+ positively selected. The chain employs TRBV9 and TRBJ2-2; the junction holds 8 bases that match TRBD2. The CDR3 is CASSAGTRATGELFF. The sequenced DNA: TGTGCCAGCAGCGCCGGGACTAGGGCCACCGGGGAGCTGTTTTTT.